These 8 T cell receptor beta chains share one sample of origin, sequenced in a study of Ad26.COV2.S vaccination and SARS-CoV-2 variants (dated by TCRdb to 2020 to 2022). Library method: the immunoSEQ multiplex PCR assay. TCRdb provides this immuneACCESS table in a form limited to in-frame rearrangements. Some clones are lacking; in checked studies, under half of them reflect an unresolved V gene, and why the rest are absent is not known. This sample lists about half a million clones; 80% to 90% were detected once. Around 1.8% of the sample belongs to the ten largest clones. Explained via the paper, the treatment or condition label denotes: roughly 20 received Ad26.COV2.S at low or high dose, single or two shots; roughly five received placebo; per-sample allocation not given. For vaccine and placebo recipients, the sequenced repertoires came from samples collected on day 63 after the first injection.

Sequencing was performed on peripheral blood, taken in a trial of Ad26.COV2.S vaccine versus placebo. Receptor source: a person between 18 and 65 years old who received the Ad26.COV2.S COVID-19 vaccine or a placebo.

The V call is TRBV11-2, the J call TRBJ2-1, with D possibly being TRBD2 (5 bases). Germline-derived CDR1 and CDR2 are SGHAT and FQNNGV. CDR3 length: 17 residues. Trimming shortened V by 1 base and J by 5 bases, and 18 bases separated the two germline ends. This CDR3 is CASSLVIGIGRDNEQFF. The CDR3 DNA follows: TGTGCCAGCAGCTTAGTAATCGGGATTGGCAGAGACAATGAGCAGTTCTTC.

The genes are TRBV15 and TRBJ1-1; a possible D gene is TRBD1 (5 bases). The CDR3 is made up of 15 amino acids. V lost 2 bases to trimming and J lost 4 bases, with 14 bases between them. Germline V CDR1 and CDR2: LNHNV, YYDKDF (reference sequence). The CDR3 nucleotides are TGTGCCACCAGCAGAAACACAGGTTTTAGCACTGAAGCTTTCTTT. This translates into CATSRNTGFSTEAFF.

This rearrangement joins TRBV10-3 to TRBJ2-1, with 10 nucleotides matching TRBD2. The germline gives CDR1 ENHRY, CDR2 SYGVKD. V was clipped by 5 bases and J by 8 bases; unmatched bases: 6. The CDR3 runs 14 residues. CDR3 protein: CAISSSGRADEQFF. CDR3 nucleotide sequence: TGTGCCATCAGTTCGAGCGGGAGGGCCGATGAGCAGTTCTTC.

This chain uses TRBV13 with TRBJ2-7, with D possibly TRBD1 on 6 matching bases. V lost 5 bases and J lost 5, with 16 bases in between. The CDR3 runs 14 residues. Germline-derived CDR1 and CDR2 are PRHDT and FYEKMQ (reference sequence). CDR3 residues: CASSQTGLQNEQYF. The CDR3 nucleotides read TGTGCCAGCAGCCAGACAGGCCTACAGAACGAGCAGTACTTC.

The V and J genes are TRBV18 and TRBJ1-2; D is perhaps TRBD1 (5 bases). CDR3 length equals 15 residues. Looked up from germline, CDR1 is KGHSH and CDR2 is LQKENI. Between the trimmed V and J ends, which lost 3 bases and 4 bases, there was a span of 15 bases. The CDR3 is CASSPGSFGAYGYTF. The CDR3 nucleotides read TGTGCCAGCTCACCCGGGTCCTTCGGGGCCTATGGCTACACCTTC.

The table lists this clone with a few counts. This specimen includes other DNA sequences encoding the same CDR3. This chain uses TRBV19 with TRBJ1-5; D remains unclear. V gave up 4 bases and J gave up 3 bases, with 7 bases separating them. CDR1 LNHDA and CDR2 SQIVND come from the germline V gene (reference sequence). This CDR3 has 13 amino acids. Here the CDR3 reads CASSRPHNQPQHF. The CDR3 DNA reads TGTGCCAGTAGTAGGCCCCACAATCAGCCCCAGCATTTT.

Of note for this clone: One end of the junction does not line up with germline, which may come from a read error. This chain connects TRBV3-1 (or the pseudogene TRBV3-2) to TRBJ1-4, with TRBD1 identical over 8 bases. CDR1 LGHDT and CDR2 YNNKEL come from the germline V gene (reference sequence). The CDR3 covers 12 residues. CDR3 amino acids: CARSQGAEELFF. Written as DNA, the CDR3 is TGTGCCCGCAGCCAGGGGGCTGAGGAACTGTTTTTT.

This clone was recorded a few times. This chain joins TRBV6-4 and TRBJ2-3; a weak D match, TRBD1 (5 bases). The CDR3 is made up of 15 amino acids. Germline lookup yields CDR1 MRHNA and CDR2 SNTAGT. The V end was cut by 6 bases, the J end by 4 bases, with 17 bases between. In nucleotides, the CDR3 is TGTGCCAGCAGCAAGGAGCAGGGCGGCGCAGATACGCAGTATTTT. Protein sequence: CASSKEQGGADTQYF.